The clone carrying this T cell receptor beta chain occurred once. This sample stems from a study of shared T cell receptors in the human thymus. The length of the CDR3 is 18 residues. The trim removed 1 base at V and 3 bases at J, leaving 7 bases unmatched. Germline assignment: CDR1 SGHRS and CDR2 YFSETQ. Produced via immunoSEQ multiplex PCR; TCRdb's table is partial and in-frame only. The data show 600,000 or so clones, around 87% seen once. This sample was shared with a second study, whose subject was human thymus T cells. As that study records: Resections from corrective heart surgery supplied the thymus tissue. Repertoires sampled from thymus and blood appeared biased in V and J gene usage. A high degree of thymic repertoire overlap among unrelated individuals was reported in related research.

The origin of this receptor is a boy under two years old with a congenital heart defect. The V call is TRBV5-1, the J call TRBJ2-6; 10 positions match TRBD1. Sequencing was performed on thymocytes. The CDR3 here is CASSLFGQGGLGANVLTF. The CDR3 DNA reads TGCGCCAGCAGCTTGTTTGGACAGGGGGGTCTTGGGGCCAACGTCCTGACTTTC.